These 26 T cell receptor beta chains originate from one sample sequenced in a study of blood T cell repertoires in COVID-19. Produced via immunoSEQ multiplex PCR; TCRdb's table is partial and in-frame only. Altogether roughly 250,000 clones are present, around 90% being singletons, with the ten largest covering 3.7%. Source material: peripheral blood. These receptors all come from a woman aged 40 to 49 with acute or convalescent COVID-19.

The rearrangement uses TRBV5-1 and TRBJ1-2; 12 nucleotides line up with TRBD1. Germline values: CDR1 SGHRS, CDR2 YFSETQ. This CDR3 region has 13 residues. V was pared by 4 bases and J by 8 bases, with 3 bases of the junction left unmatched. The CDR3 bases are TGCGCCAGCAGCCCGGGACAGGGGGCAGGCTACACCTTC. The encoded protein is CASSPGQGAGYTF.

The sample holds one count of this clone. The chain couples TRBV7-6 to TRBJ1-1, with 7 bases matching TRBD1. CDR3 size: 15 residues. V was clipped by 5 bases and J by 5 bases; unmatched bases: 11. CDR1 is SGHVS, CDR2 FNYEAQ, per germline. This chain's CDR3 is CASSTGQEMRTEAFF. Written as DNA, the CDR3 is TGTGCCAGCAGCACTGGACAGGAAATGAGGACTGAAGCTTTCTTT.

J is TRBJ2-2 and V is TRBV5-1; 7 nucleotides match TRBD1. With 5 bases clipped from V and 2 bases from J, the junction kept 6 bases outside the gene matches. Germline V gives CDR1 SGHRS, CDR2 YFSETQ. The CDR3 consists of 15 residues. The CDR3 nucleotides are TGCGCCAGCAGGTCGGGACAGCTAAACACCGGGGAGCTGTTTTTT. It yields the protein CASRSGQLNTGELFF. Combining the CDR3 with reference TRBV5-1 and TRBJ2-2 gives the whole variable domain KAGVTQTPRYLIKTRGQQVTLSCSPISGHRSVSWYQQTPGQGLQFLFEYFSETQRNKGNFPGRFSGRQFSNSRSEMNVSTLELGDSALYLCASRSGQLNTGELFFGEGSRLTVL.

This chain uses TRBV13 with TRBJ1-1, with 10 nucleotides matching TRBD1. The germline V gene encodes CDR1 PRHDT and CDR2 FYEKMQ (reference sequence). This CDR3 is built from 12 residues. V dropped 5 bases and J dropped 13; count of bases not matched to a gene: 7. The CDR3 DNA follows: TGTGCCAGCAGCCAACGGGGACAGGGGAGTTTCTTT. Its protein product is CASSQRGQGSFF.

CDR3 DNA sequence: TGTGCCAGCAGTTTATGGACAGACAATTCACCCCTCCACTTT. Amino acid sequence: CASSLWTDNSPLHF. The chain recombines TRBV27 with TRBJ1-6; maybe TRBD1 (6 bases). V was pared by 1 base and J by 7 bases, with 8 bases between. The length of the CDR3 is 14 residues. Germline assignment: CDR1 MNHEY and CDR2 SMNVEV (reference sequence).

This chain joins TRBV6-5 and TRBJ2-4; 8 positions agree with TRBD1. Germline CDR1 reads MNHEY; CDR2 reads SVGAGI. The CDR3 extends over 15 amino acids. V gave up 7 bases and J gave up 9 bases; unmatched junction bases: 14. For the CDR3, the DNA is TGTGCCAGCATCTTAACGGTGACAGGGGTTGGCATTCAGTACTTC. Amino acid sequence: CASILTVTGVGIQYF.

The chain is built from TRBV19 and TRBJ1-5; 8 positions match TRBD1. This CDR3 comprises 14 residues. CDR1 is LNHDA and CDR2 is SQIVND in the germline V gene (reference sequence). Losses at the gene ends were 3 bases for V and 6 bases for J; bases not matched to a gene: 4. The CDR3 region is CASSMGQAAQPQHF. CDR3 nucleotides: TGTGCCAGTAGTATGGGACAGGCGGCTCAGCCCCAGCATTTT.

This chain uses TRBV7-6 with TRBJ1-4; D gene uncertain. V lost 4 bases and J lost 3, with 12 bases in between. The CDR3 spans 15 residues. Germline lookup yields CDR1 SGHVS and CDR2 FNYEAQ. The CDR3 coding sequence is TGTGCCAGCAGCTGGGCTATGGGCCCTAATGAAAAACTGTTTTTT. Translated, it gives CASSWAMGPNEKLFF.

The CDR3 region has the DNA TGTGCCAGCAGTCCCGACAGGGGGCATCTTCAGCCCCAGCATTTT. It encodes CASSPDRGHLQPQHF. This chain joins TRBV6-6 and TRBJ1-5, with TRBD1 matching 10 bases. From germline, CDR1 is MNHNY and CDR2 SVGAGI (reference sequence). Unmatched junction bases numbered 7, after V lost 5 bases and J lost 6 bases. The CDR3 sequence is 15 residues long.

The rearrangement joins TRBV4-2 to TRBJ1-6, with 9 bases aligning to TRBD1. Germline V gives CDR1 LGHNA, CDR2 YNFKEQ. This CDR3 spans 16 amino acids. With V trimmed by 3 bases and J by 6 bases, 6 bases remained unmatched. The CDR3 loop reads CASSQAGTGPNSPLHF. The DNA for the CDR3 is TGTGCCAGCAGCCAGGCCGGGACAGGGCCTAATTCACCCCTCCACTTT.

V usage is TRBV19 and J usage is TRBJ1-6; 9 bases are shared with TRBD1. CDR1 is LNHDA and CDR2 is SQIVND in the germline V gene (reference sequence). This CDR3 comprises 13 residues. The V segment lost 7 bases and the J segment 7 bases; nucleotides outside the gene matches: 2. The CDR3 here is CASKDRGNSPLHF. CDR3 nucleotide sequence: TGTGCCAGTAAAGACAGGGGGAATTCACCCCTCCACTTT. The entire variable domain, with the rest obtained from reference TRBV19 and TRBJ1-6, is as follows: DGGITQSPKYLFRKEGQNVTLSCEQNLNHDAMYWYRQDPGQGLRLIYYSQIVNDFQKGDIAEGYSVSREKKESFPLTVTSAQKNPTAFYLCASKDRGNSPLHFGNGTRLTVT.

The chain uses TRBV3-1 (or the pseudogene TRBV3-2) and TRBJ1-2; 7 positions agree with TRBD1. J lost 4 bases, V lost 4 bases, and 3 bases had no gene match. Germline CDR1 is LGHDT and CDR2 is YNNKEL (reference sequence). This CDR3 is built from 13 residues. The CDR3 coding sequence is TGTGCCAGCAGCCCGGGACAGAGCTATGGCTACACCTTC. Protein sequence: CASSPGQSYGYTF.

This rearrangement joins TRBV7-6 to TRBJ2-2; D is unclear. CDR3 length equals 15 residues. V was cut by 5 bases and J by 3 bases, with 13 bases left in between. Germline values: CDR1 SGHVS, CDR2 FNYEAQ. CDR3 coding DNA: TGTGCCAGCAGCCATCAGGAATTTCACACCGGGGAGCTGTTTTTT. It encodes CASSHQEFHTGELFF.

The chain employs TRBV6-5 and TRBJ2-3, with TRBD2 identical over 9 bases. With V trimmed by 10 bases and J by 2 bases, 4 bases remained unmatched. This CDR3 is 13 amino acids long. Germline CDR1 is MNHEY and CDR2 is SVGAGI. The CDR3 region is CAIQRGDTDTQYF. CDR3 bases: TGTGCCATACAGCGGGGGGACACAGATACGCAGTATTTT.

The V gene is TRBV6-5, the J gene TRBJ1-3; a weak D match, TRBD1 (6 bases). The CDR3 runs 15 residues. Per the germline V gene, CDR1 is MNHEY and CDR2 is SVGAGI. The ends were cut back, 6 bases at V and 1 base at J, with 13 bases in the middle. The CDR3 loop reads CASRVNRVSGNTIYF. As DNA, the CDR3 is TGTGCCAGCAGGGTAAACAGGGTTTCTGGAAACACCATATATTTT.

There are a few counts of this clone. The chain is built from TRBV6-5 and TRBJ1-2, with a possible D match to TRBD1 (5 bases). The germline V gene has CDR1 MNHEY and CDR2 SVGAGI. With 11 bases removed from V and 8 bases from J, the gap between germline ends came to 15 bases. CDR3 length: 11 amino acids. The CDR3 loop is CASLGGFGYTF. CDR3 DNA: TGTGCCTCCCTGGGGGGGTTCGGCTACACCTTC.

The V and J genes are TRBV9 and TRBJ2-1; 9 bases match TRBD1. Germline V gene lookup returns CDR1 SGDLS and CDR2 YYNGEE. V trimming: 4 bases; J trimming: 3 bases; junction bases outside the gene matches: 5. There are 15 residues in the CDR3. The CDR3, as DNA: TGTGCCAGCAGCACAGGACAGGGGAACTACAATGAGCAGTTCTTC. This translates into CASSTGQGNYNEQFF. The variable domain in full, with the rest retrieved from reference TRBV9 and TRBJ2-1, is DSGVTQTPKHLITATGQRVTLRCSPRSGDLSVYWYQQSLDQGLQFLIQYYNGEERAKGNILERFSAQQFPDLHSELNLSSLELGDSALYFCASSTGQGNYNEQFFGPGTRLTVL.

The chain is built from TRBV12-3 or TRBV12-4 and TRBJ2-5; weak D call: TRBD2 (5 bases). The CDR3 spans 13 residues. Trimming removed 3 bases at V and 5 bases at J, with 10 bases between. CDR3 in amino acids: CASSLSRGETQYF. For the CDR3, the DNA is TGTGCCAGCAGTTTGTCCCGAGGGGAGACCCAGTACTTC.

This CDR3 is CASSYYREGQGAYGYTF. The DNA of the CDR3 is TGTGCCAGCAGTTACTACCGAGAGGGACAGGGGGCGTATGGCTACACCTTC. The chain uses TRBV6-2 or TRBV6-3 and TRBJ1-2; TRBD1 aligns across 12 bases. The germline V gene encodes CDR1 MNHEY and CDR2 SVGEGT. The CDR3 runs 17 residues. V shed 1 base, J shed 5 bases, and the junction held 8 bases outside the gene matches.

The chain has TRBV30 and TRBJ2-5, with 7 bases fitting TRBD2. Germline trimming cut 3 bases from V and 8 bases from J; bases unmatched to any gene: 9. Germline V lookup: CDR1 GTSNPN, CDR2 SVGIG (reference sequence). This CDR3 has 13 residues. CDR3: CAWSGGIGVTQYF. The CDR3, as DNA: TGTGCCTGGAGCGGGGGGATTGGGGTAACCCAGTACTTC.

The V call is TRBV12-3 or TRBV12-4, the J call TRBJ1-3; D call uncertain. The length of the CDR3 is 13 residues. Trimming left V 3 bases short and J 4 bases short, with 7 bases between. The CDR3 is CASSLETGNTIYF. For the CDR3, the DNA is TGTGCCAGCAGTTTGGAGACGGGAAACACCATATATTTT.

The CDR3 region has the DNA TGCGCCAGCAGCCGGGCCCGGGGGGCGAAGGATGACATTCAGTACTTC. This codes for CASSRARGAKDDIQYF. This chain uses TRBV4-1 with TRBJ2-4; TRBD2 might be the D (7 bases). Trimming took off 4 bases at V and 8 bases at J, with 21 bases between the two ends. The germline V gene has CDR1 MGHRA and CDR2 YSYEKL. The CDR3 totals 16 residues.

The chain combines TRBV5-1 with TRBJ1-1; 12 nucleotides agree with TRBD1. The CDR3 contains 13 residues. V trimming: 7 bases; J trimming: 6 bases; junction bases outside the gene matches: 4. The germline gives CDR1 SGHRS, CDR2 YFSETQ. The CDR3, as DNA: TGCGCCAGCGGGACAGGGGGCGCGCCTGAAGCTTTCTTT. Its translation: CASGTGGAPEAFF.

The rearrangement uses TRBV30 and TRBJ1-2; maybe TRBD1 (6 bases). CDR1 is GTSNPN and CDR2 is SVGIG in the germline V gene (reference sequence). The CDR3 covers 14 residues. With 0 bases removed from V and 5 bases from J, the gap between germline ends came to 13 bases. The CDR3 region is CAWSVPGDIYGYTF. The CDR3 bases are TGTGCCTGGAGTGTACCAGGGGACATTTATGGCTACACCTTC.

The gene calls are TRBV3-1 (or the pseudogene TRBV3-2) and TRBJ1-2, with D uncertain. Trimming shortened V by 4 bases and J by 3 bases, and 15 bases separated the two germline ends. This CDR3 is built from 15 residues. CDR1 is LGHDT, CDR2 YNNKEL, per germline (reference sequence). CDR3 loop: CASSRGQTSHYGYTF. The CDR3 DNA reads TGTGCCAGCAGCCGCGGCCAGACGTCCCACTATGGCTACACCTTC.

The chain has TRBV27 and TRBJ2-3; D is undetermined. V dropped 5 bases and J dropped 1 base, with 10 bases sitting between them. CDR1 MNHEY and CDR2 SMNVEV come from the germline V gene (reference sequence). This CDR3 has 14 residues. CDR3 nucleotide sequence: TGTGCCAGCAGTCCTCGACTCGGCACAGATACGCAGTATTTT. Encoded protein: CASSPRLGTDTQYF.